This T cell receptor beta chain was identified in a study of cytomegalovirus exposure and HLA in healthy donors (dated 2017 in TCRdb). Background on the whole study: An earlier analysis of about 530 of the donors reported around 280 Gb of sequence data and 117 million unique TCR beta sequences obtained from around 170 million T cells. An early release that covered some 630 HLA-typed donors contained about 300 gigabases of sequencing data and around 85 million unique TCR sequences. Among the approximately 400 genotyped donors, approximately 82% belonged to the genetic ancestry cluster associated with self-reported Caucasian donors. The study aimed to test whether signatures of past pathogen exposure could be identified by cataloging public T cell receptors. Using immunosequencing, the study profiled T cell repertoires from fewer than 700 subjects and related those repertoires to cytomegalovirus serostatus. In addition to the first cohort of 666 subjects, a separate validation cohort of approximately 130 different subjects was used. To predict cytomegalovirus infection status, the study brought together high-throughput TCR immunosequencing, statistical association of individual TCRs with disease status, and machine learning. A later analysis re-examined previously published TCR beta repertoires from more than 650 donors and added high-resolution HLA genotyping to investigate patterns of TCR occurrence. Rather than using new phenotypic data, the later analysis identified candidate immune exposures from TCR beta sequences and from how often those sequences occurred across donors. In an earlier analysis of around 540 of the donors, high-throughput TCR beta sequencing was used to judge whether each TCR beta V gene segment behaved as functional or pseudogenic. Donor age, sex, ethnicity and CMV serostatus were compiled together with the repertoire data. In a later genetic analysis, genome-wide SNP genotypes for about three fifths of the roughly 670 donors were used, and that subset was treated as a discovery cohort. Every discovery cohort repertoire had been produced on one sequencing platform. Class I and class II HLA loci were covered by the typing at four-digit resolution. The number of typed donors differed by locus: roughly 620-630 for A, B, C, DRB1 and DQB1; approximately 530 for DQA1; some 610 for DPA1; and some 430 for DPB1. Five DR-DQ haplotypes were handled as single units for association and clustering because linkage in the cohort was strong. Among almost 400 genotyped donors of the cohort, an average of around 240,000 unique TCR beta nucleotide sequences were sequenced per donor, 15% to 20% of them non-productive.

Details on this clone: The clone's antigen remains unknown. Within one base of it there is no much larger clone, and no base qualities were kept.

The cohort consisted of some 670 healthy bone marrow donors. All cohort members were sampled while nominally healthy, although unrecorded immune exposures were likely present. The donor was CMV seropositive and was included in the group of 250 to 350 seropositive cohort members. Every donor gave a peripheral blood sample, and the peripheral blood mononuclear cells from that sample were used for TCR beta sequencing. The Qiagen DNeasy Blood Extraction Kit was used to extract genomic DNA from the blood cell samples. From a lookup of the germline V gene (reference sequence), CDR1 and CDR2 are MNHNY and SVGAGI. From the cysteine up to the phenylalanine, the CDR3 has a length of 13 residues. Only the CDR3 region is kept as DNA, spanning 39 bases read in frame from base 1. Trimming at the junction amounts to 4 bases on V and 8 bases on J, and the germline ends lie 11 bases apart. The paper as a whole reports these results and caveats: A further reported finding was that TCR beta sequences accurately predicted the HLA-A and HLA-B alleles for most subjects in the first cohort. The cohort was sequenced for TCR beta chains only, and without alpha or paired-chain data the features that could be detected were limited. Some IMGT-functional V segments, including TRBV6-2 and TRBV6-3, could not be distinguished by the 87-base-pair reads and were therefore excluded. Because counts were too low, around 18 rarely observed V segments, including chromosome 9 orphons, were left out of the earlier analysis of 587 of the donors. The study gave a list of about 160 TCR beta chains associated with cytomegalovirus. A group of highly shared sequence variants was considered likely to be a technical artifact of the sequencing pipeline. A later analysis reported that several top co-occurrence clusters appeared linked to parvovirus B19, influenza, CMV and Epstein-Barr virus. When HLA alleles, especially DR and DQ, strongly co-occurred, attributing TCR associations to individual alleles was difficult. Three of the identified cytomegalovirus-associated TCR beta chains were confirmed in vitro to be specific for cytomegalovirus antigens. According to the authors, the approach could potentially be generalized to other disease states and immunological phenotypes. The classifier was reported to diagnose cytomegalovirus status with high specificity and sensitivity in both the original and validation cohorts. CMV serostatus was the only immune exposure information available for the cohort. Correlated functional status among segregating V segments might reflect linkage disequilibrium, but an unknown experimental factor could not be ruled out. In an earlier analysis of about 550 of the donors, most TCR beta V segments were observed in productive rearrangements about 87% or about 30% of the time, broadly matching IMGT annotations. A later analysis found that TCR association rates varied across HLA loci, with DRB1 alleles showing the most associated TCRs and HLA-C alleles the fewest. In a later analysis, some 17,000 TCR beta sequences were associated with specific HLA alleles at a false discovery rate of 0.05. According to a later genetic analysis, donors in an Asian-associated ancestry cluster had fewer N-insertions in productive TCRs than the approximately 700-donor mean. In a later analysis, most CMV-associated TCR beta chains were found to appear HLA-restricted, with HLA associations seemingly driven largely by CMV exposure. Because HLA typing was missing for some donors at each locus, association tests included only the typed subset. Most TCR sequences were observed very rarely across donors, whereas some public TCRs were present in many individuals. Presence/absence analyses assumed roughly uniform sequencing depth across donors, an assumption that may not hold. In a later analysis, HLA-associated TCR beta chains were found to be more clonally expanded and to have lower generation probabilities than equally common non-associated chains. In a later genetic analysis, a missense DCLRE1C variant was associated with V-gene and J-gene trimming of TCR beta chains, and the association was replicated in an independent cohort.

The library came from the immunoSEQ multiplex PCR assay. A mixture of 60 forward primers for TCR Vbeta segments and 13 reverse primers for TCR Jbeta segments was used in the multiplex PCR. The CDR3 region of rearranged TCR beta genes was amplified from genomic DNA with a multiplex PCR assay. On the Illumina HiSeq System, the amplified TCR beta libraries were sequenced as 87-base-pair reads. From the authors' description of their analysis: In a later analysis, roughly 80 million unique TCR beta chains were counted across the approximately 640 repertoires, and roughly 9.9 million of these chains were shared by at least two donors. To remove PCR and sequencing errors, raw reads were error-corrected and collapsed into unique sequences using a nearest-neighbor algorithm that merged closely related sequences. To assign V, D and J gene segments, CDR3 sequences were aligned to IMGT reference sequences. For a sequence to be retained, at least a six-nucleotide match to both a V gene segment and a J gene segment was required. Rearrangements were called productive when the CDR3 lacked stop codons and stayed in frame with V and J; all others were non-productive. CDR3 was defined by IMGT convention, running from the second conserved V-encoded cysteine to the conserved J-encoded phenylalanine. Sequences without an unambiguous match to a single V gene segment were excluded from the earlier analysis of approximately 560 of the donors. An earlier analysis of 587 of the donors classified V segments as functional when productive rearrangements were above 56.7% and as segregating when the standard deviation between donors was above 5%. To diagnose cytomegalovirus status from the catalog of TCR beta chain sequences, a statistical classification framework was built. In a later analysis, TCR nucleotide sequences were compared against IMGT/GENE-DB human TR gene sequences so that V and J genes could be assigned. In a later analysis, CDR3 sequences and most-parsimonious VDJ recombination scenarios were assigned using the TCRdist pipeline. In a later analysis, each TCR beta chain was defined by its CDR3 amino acid sequence together with its V-gene family, and reads lacking a unique V-gene family were excluded. A later analysis removed roughly 590 highly shared, low-generation-probability nucleotide sequences to deal with suspected cross-contamination and a sequencing artifact. For each public chain, a later analysis derived a clonal expansion index from normalized ranks of inferred template counts within each repertoire. In a later analysis, generation probabilities were computed with a VDJ recombination model fitted to out-of-frame rearrangements, and the resulting probabilities were checked against IGoR. In a later analysis, TCR-TCR, TCR-HLA and TCR-CMV co-occurrence was scored with hypergeometric tests, and a repertoire-size bias correction was applied to TCR pairs. In a later analysis, false discovery rates were estimated by permuting HLA or CMV assignments 20 times. In a later analysis, co-occurring TCRs were grouped using DBSCAN, with TCRdist sequence similarity added in when clustering inside HLA-allele-positive subsets. Repertoires with fewer than 30,000 or more than 120,000 public chains were left out of co-occurrence clustering, as were roughly five repertoires with anomalous nucleotide sharing. As stored in TCRdb, this immuneACCESS dataset retains in-frame rearrangements with V and J assigned. A fraction of the clones does not appear; measured against another copy, unresolved V genes explain less than half of the discrepancy, and the remainder lacks a known reason. The D gene and trimming were derived from the DNA, and the V and J assignments and clone size from that table. This sample lists 150,000 to 200,000 clones; approximately 73% were detected once. Together, the top ten hold 2.5% of the sample.

The chain couples TRBV6-6 to TRBJ1-4, with the D gene call left open. Sequencing used PBMCs. The source of this sequence is a woman aged 25-40 years in good health and CMV-seropositive. For the CDR3, the sequence is CASSFLEEEKLFF. The bases are TGTGCCAGCAGTTTCTTGGAGGAAGAAAAACTGTTTTTT.